This T cell receptor beta chain comes out of a study of blood T cell repertoires in COVID-19. Study information: Donors in the United States, Italy and Spain gave samples during acute or convalescent COVID-19. T cells, B-cell-depleted T cells, or PBMCs provided the cDNA or gDNA that served as material.

The germline gives CDR1 MNHEY, CDR2 SVGAGI. The CDR3 is 15 amino acids. The V gene lost 0 bases and the J gene lost 0 bases, with 8 bases spanning the gap. As originally analysed: Nucleated cell counts were estimated from reference gene primer amplification. Sequencing was performed with immunoSEQ multiplex PCR; in TCRdb, only in-frame clones are kept and a portion is missing. V, J and clone size reflect that table, while D and trimming were determined from the DNA. The profile covers a few hundred thousand clones, with over 80% appearing a single time and more than 1.5% taken by the ten largest. The rearrangement links TRBV6-5 to TRBJ1-1; D is unclear. This TCR was sampled from a woman in her forties who had recovered from COVID-19. Sequenced input: peripheral blood. The CDR3: CASSYSEGMNTEAFF. The CDR3 DNA reads as TGTGCCAGCAGTTACTCCGAGGGAATGAACACTGAAGCTTTCTTT.